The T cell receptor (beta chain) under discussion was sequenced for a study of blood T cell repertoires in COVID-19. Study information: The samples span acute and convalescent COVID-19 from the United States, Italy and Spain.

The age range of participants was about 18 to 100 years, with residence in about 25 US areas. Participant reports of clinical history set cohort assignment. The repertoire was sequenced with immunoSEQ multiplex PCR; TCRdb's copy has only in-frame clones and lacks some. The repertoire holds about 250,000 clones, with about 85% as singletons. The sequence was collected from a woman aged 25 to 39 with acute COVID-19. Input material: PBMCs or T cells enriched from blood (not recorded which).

The CDR3 here is CASSPNRGITEAFF. The CDR3 DNA reads as TGTGCCAGTAGTCCAAACAGGGGAATCACTGAAGCTTTCTTT. V gene TRBV19 combines with J gene TRBJ1-1; TRBD1 agrees at 7 bases. The CDR3 is 14 amino acids. Germline-derived CDR1 and CDR2 are LNHDA and SQIVND (reference sequence). Trimming removed 5 bases from V and 4 bases from J; junction bases left unmatched: 7.